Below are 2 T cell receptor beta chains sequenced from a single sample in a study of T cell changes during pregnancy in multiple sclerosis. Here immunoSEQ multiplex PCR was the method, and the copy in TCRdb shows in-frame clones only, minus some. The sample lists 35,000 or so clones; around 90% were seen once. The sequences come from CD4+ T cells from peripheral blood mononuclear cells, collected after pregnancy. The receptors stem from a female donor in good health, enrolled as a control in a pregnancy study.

As DNA, the CDR3 is TGTGCCTGGAGTTCGACGGGATGGCAGTACTTC. It is translated as CAWSSTGWQYF. The chain is built from TRBV30 and TRBJ2-7; D may be TRBD2 (5 bases). The CDR3 totals 11 residues. Germline CDR1 reads GTSNPN; CDR2 reads SVGIG (reference sequence). The V end lost 2 bases, the J end lost 9 bases, and 11 bases lay between the germline ends.

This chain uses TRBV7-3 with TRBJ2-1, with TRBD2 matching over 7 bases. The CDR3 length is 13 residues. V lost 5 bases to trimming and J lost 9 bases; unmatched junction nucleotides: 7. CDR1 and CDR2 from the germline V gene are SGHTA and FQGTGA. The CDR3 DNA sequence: TGTGCCAGCAGCCCCGGACTAGTAAGTGAGCAGTTCTTC. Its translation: CASSPGLVSEQFF.